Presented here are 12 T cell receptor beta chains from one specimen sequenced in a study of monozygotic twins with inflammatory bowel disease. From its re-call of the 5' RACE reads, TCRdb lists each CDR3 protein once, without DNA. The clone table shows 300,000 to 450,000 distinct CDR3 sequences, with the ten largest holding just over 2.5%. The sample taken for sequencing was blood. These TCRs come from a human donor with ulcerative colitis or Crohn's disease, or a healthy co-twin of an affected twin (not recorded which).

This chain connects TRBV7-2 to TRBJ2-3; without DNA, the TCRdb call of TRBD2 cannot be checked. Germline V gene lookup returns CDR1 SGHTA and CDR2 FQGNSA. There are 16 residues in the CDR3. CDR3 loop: CASLIAGGFSPDTQYF.

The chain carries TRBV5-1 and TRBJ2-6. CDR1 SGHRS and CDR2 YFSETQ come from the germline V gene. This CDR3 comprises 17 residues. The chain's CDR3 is CASSLDAPYSGANVLTF. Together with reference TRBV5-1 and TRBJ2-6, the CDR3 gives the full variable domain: KAGVTQTPRYLIKTRGQQVTLSCSPISGHRSVSWYQQTPGQGLQFLFEYFSETQRNKGNFPGRFSGRQFSNSRSEMNVSTLELGDSALYLCASSLDAPYSGANVLTFGAGSRLTVL.

Here the CDR3 reads CASSFPFSYEQYF. This sequence joins TRBV7-9 and TRBJ2-7. Germline-derived CDR1 and CDR2 are SEHNR and FQNEAQ (reference sequence). The CDR3 has 13 amino acids.

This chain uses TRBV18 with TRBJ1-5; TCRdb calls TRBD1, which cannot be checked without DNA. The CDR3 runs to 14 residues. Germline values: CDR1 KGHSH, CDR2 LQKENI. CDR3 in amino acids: CASSLTGGNQPQHF.

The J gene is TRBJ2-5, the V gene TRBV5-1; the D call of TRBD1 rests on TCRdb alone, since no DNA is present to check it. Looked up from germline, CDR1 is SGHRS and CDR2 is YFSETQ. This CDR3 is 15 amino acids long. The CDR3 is CASSLDGVGGETQYF.

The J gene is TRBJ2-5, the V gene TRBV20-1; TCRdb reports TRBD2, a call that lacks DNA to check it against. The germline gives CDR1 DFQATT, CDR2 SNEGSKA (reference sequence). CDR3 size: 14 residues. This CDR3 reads CSARSAGGRETQYF.

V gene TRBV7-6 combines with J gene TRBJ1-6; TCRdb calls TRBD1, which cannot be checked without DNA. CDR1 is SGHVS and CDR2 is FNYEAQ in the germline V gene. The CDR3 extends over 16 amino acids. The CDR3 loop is CASRGKGTDRNSPLHF.

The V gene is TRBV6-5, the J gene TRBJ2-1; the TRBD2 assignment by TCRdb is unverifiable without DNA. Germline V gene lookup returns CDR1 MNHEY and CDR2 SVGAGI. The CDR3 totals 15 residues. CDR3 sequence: CASSFGGGAVNEQFF.

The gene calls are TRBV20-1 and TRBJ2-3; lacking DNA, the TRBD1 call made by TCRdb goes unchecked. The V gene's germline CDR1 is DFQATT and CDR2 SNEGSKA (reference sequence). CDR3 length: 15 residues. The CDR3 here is CSARDYRGRADTQYF.

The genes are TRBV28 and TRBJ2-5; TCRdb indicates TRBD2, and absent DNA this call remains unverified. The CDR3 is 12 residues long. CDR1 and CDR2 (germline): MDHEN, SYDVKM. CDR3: CASTTSQETQYF. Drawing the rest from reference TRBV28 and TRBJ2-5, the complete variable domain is DVKVTQSSRYLVKRTGEKVFLECVQDMDHENMFWYRQDPGLGLRLIYFSYDVKMKEKGDIPEGYSVSREKKERFSLILESASTNQTSMYLCASTTSQETQYFGPGTRLLVL.

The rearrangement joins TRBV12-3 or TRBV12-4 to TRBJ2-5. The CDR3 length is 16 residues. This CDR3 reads CASSLVVGRQQETQYF.

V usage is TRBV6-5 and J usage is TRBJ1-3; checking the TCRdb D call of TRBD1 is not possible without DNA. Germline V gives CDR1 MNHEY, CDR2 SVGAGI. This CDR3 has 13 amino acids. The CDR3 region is CASSYGQGATIYF.